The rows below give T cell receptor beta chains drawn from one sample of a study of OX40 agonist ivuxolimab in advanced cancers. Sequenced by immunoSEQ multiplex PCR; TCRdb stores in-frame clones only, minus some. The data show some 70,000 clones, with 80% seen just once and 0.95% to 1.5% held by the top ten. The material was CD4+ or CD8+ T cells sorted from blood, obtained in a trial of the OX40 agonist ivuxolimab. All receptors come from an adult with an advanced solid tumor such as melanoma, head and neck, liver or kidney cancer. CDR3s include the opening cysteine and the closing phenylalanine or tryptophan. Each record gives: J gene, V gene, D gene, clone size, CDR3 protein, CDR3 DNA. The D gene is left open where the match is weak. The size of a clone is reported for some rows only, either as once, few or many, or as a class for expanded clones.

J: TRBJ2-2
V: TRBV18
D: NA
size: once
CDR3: CASSPRGRGELFF
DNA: TGTGCCAGCTCACCACGGGGGCGCGGGGAGCTGTTTTTT

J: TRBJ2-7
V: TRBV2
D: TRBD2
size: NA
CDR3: CASSPNSGGAAEQYF
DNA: TGTGCCAGCAGTCCTAATAGCGGGGGGGCCGCCGAGCAGTACTTC

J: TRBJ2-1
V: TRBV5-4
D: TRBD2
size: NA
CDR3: CASSSLAGDYNEQFF
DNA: TGTGCCAGCAGCTCATTGGCGGGGGACTACAATGAGCAGTTCTTC

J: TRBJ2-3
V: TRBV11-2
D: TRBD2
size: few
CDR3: CASSTLSGGRDTQYF
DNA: TGTGCCAGCAGCACTTTGTCGGGGGGGAGAGATACGCAGTATTTT

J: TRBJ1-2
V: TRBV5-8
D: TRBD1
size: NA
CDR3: CASSFGTASYGYTF
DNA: TGTGCCAGCAGCTTCGGGACAGCCTCATATGGCTACACCTTC

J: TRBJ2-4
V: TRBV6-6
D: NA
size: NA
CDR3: CASSKGRTAKNIQYF
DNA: TGTGCCAGCAGTAAAGGGAGGACAGCCAAAAACATTCAGTACTTC

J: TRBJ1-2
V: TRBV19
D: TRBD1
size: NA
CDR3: CASSPTLSPGQGTYGYTF
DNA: TGTGCCAGTAGTCCGACCCTATCGCCGGGACAGGGGACCTATGGCTACACCTTC

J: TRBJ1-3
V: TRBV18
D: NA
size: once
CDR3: CASSPDPAGNTIYF
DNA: TGTGCCAGCTCACCGGATCCGGCTGGAAACACCATATATTTT

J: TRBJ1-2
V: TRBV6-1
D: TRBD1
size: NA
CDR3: CASSLDRGSYGYTF
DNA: TGTGCCAGCAGCCTTGACAGGGGAAGCTATGGCTACACCTTC

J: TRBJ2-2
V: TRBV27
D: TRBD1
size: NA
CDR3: CASSPRQGGRTGELFF
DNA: TGTGCCAGCAGTCCCAGACAGGGGGGACGTACCGGGGAGCTGTTTTTT

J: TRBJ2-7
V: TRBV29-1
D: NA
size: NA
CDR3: CSVQGTSYEQYF
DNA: TGCAGCGTGCAGGGAACCTCCTACGAGCAGTACTTC

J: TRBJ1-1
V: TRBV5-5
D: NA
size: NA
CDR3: CASSLGGQTNTEAFF
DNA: TGTGCCAGCAGCTTGGGGGGGCAGACGAACACTGAAGCTTTCTTT

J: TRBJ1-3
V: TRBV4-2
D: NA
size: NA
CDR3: CASSQSHFRTTGNTIYF
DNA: TGTGCCAGCAGCCAGAGCCACTTCCGAACGACTGGAAACACCATATATTTT

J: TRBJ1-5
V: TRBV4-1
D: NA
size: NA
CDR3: CASSQAPGGGNQPQHF
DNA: TGCGCCAGCAGCCAAGCTCCCGGGGGGGGCAATCAGCCCCAGCATTTT

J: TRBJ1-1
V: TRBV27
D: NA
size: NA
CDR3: CASSPQVGTEAFF
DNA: TGTGCCAGCAGTCCCCAGGTGGGCACTGAAGCTTTCTTT

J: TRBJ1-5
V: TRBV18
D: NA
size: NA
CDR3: CASSPLGANQPQHF
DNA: TGTGCCAGCTCACCGTTAGGGGCAAATCAGCCCCAGCATTTT

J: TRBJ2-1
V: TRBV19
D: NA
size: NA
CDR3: CASSIDHGLRSQFF
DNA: TGTGCCAGTAGTATAGATCACGGCTTACGGTCGCAGTTCTTC

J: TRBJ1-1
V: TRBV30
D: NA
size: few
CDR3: CAWIIGAWNTEAFF
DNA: TGTGCCTGGATCATCGGGGCCTGGAACACTGAAGCTTTCTTT

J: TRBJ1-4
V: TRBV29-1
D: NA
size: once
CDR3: CSVALQGTNEKLFF
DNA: TGCAGCGTTGCACTGCAGGGTACTAATGAAAAACTGTTTTTT

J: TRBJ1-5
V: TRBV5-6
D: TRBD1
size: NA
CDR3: CASSTRTGGNQPQHF
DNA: TGTGCCAGCAGCACCAGGACAGGTGGGAATCAGCCCCAGCATTTT

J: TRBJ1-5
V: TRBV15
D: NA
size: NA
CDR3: CATSRDKQVYGNQPQHF
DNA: TGTGCCACCAGCAGAGACAAACAGGTCTATGGCAATCAGCCCCAGCATTTT

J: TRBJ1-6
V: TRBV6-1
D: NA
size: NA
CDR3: CASSERGENNSPLHF
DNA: TGTGCCAGCAGTGAAAGAGGCGAAAATAATTCACCCCTCCACTTT

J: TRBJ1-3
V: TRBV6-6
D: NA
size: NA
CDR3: CASRGLGNTIYF
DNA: TGTGCCAGCAGGGGGCTCGGAAACACCATATATTTT

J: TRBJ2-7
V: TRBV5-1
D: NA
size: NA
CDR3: CASSLWPASSYEQYF
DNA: TGCGCCAGCAGCTTGTGGCCGGCAAGCTCCTACGAGCAGTACTTC

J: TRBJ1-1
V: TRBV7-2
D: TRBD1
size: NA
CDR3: CASSKLSGTGAFF
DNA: TGTGCCAGCAGCAAATTGTCCGGGACAGGAGCTTTCTTT

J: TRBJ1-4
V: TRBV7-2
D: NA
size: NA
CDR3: CASSSQGREKLFF
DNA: TGTGCCAGCAGCTCCCAGGGGCGCGAAAAACTGTTTTTT

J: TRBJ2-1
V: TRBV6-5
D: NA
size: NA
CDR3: CASSYDGGTEQFF
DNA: TGTGCCAGCAGTTACGATGGGGGGACAGAGCAGTTCTTC

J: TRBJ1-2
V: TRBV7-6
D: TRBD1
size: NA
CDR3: CASSQDRDRANYGYTF
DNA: TGTGCCAGCAGCCAGGACCGGGACAGGGCAAACTATGGCTACACCTTC

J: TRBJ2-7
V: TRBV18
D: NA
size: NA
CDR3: CASSPRSPQASSYEQYF
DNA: TGTGCCAGCTCACCACGGTCACCACAGGCGAGCTCCTACGAGCAGTACTTC

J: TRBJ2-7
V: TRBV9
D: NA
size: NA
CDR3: CASSVGRGFSYEQYF
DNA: TGTGCCAGCAGCGTGGGACGAGGTTTCTCCTACGAGCAGTACTTC

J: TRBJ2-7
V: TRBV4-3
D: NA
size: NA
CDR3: CASSQGTGWAFEQYF
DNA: TGCGCCAGCAGCCAAGGTACAGGGTGGGCTTTCGAGCAGTACTTC

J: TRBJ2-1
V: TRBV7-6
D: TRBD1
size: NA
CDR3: CASSLGQGSYNEQFF
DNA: TGTGCCAGCAGCTTGGGACAGGGATCCTACAATGAGCAGTTCTTC

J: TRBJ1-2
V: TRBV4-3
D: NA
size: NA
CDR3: CASSQDSGNGGGGYTF
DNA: TGCGCCAGCAGCCAAGACTCGGGGAACGGAGGAGGTGGCTACACCTTC

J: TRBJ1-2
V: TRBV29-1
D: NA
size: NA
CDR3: CSVENVGDGYTF
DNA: TGCAGCGTTGAGAACGTTGGGGATGGCTACACCTTC

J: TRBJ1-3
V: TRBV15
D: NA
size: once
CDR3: CATSRGAPYF
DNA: TGTGCCACCAGCAGGGGAGCCCCATATTTT

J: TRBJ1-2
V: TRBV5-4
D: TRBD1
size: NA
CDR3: CASSQRQGAQIGYTF
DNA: TGTGCCAGCAGCCAACGTCAGGGGGCGCAGATTGGCTACACCTTC

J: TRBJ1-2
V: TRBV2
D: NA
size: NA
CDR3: CASVAMGHFGYTF
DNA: TGTGCCAGCGTCGCCATGGGCCACTTCGGCTACACCTTC

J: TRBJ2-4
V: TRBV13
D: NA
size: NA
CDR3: CASSLGGPVAKNIQYF
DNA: TGTGCCAGCAGCTTAGGCGGACCGGTAGCCAAAAACATTCAGTACTTC

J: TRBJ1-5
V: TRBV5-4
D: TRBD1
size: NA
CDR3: CASSSRGTGVSNQPQHF
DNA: TGTGCCAGCAGCTCCCGTGGGACAGGGGTTAGCAATCAGCCCCAGCATTTT

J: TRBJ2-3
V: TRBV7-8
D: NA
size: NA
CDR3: CASSPLAFSTDTQYF
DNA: TGTGCCAGCAGCCCGTTAGCGTTCAGCACAGATACGCAGTATTTT

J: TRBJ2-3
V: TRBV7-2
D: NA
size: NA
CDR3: CASSLGGVTQYF
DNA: TGTGCCAGCAGCTTAGGGGGCGTTACGCAGTATTTT

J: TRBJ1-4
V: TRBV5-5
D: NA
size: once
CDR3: CASSLIYGVGLFF
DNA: TGTGCCAGCAGCTTGATCTACGGGGTAGGACTGTTTTTT

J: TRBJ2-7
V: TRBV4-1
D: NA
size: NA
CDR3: CASSPTATNYEQYF
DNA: TGCGCCAGCAGCCCGACGGCCACAAATTACGAGCAGTACTTC

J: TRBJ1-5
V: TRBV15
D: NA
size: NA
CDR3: CATSRVRQVNQPQHF
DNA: TGTGCCACCAGCAGAGTTAGGCAGGTCAATCAGCCCCAGCATTTT

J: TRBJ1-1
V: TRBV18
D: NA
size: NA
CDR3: CASSGGTRNTEAFF
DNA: TGTGCCAGCTCAGGCGGGACACGGAACACTGAAGCTTTCTTT

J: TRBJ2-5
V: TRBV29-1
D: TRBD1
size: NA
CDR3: CSGRDSAKETQYF
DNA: TGCAGCGGCCGGGACAGTGCTAAAGAGACCCAGTACTTC